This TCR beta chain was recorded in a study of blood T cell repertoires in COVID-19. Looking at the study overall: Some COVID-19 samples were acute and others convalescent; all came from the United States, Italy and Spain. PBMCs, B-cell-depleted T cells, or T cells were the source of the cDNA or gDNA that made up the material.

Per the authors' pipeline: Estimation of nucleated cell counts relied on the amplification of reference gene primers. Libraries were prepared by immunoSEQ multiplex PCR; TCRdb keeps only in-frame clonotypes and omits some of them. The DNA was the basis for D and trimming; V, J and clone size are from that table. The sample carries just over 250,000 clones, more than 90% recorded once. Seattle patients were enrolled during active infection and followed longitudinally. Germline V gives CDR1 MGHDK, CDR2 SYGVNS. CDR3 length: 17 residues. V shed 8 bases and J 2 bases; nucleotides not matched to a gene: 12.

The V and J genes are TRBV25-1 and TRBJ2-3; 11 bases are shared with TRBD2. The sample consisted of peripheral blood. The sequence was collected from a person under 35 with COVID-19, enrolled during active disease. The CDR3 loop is CASGELAGVPTTDTQYF. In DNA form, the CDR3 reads TGTGCCAGCGGAGAACTAGCGGGAGTACCGACCACAGATACGCAGTATTTT. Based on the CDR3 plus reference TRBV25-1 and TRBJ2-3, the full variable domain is EADIYQTPRYLVIGTGKKITLECSQTMGHDKMYWYQQDPGMELHLIHYSYGVNSTEKGDLSSESTVSRIRTEHFPLTLESARPSHTSQYLCASGELAGVPTTDTQYFGPGTRLTVL.